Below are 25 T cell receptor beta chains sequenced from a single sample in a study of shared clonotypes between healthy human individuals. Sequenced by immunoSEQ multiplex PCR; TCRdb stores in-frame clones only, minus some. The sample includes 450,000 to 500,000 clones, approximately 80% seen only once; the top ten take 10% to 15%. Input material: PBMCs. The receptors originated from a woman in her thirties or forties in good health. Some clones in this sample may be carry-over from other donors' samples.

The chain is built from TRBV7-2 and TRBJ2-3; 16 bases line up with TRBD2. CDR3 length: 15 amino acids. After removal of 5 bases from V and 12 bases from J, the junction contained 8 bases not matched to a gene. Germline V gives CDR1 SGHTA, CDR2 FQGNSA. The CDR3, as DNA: TGTGCCAGCAGCCCCGAAGGGACTAGCGGGAGGGGTCAGTATTTT. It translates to CASSPEGTSGRGQYF.

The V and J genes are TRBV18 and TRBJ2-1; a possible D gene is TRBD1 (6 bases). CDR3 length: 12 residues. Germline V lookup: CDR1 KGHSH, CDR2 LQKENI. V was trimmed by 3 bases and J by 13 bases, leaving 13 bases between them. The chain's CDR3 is CASSPQQGNQFF. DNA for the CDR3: TGTGCCAGCTCACCTCAACAGGGTAATCAGTTCTTC.

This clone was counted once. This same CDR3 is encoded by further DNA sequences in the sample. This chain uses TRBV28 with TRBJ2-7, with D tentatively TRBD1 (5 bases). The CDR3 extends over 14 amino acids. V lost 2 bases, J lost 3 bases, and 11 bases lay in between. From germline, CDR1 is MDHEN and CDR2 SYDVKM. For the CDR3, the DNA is TGTGCCAGCAGTTTAGGGGCAGTGAGCTACGAGCAGTACTTC. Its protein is CASSLGAVSYEQYF.

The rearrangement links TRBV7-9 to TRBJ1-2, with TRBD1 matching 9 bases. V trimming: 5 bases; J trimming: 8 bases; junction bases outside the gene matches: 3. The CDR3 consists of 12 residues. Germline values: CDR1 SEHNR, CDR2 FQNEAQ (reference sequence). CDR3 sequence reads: CASSRDRVGYTF. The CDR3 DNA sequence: TGTGCCAGCAGCCGGGACAGGGTAGGCTACACCTTC. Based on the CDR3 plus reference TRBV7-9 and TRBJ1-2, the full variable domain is DTGVSQNPRHKITKRGQNVTFRCDPISEHNRLYWYRQTLGQGPEFLTYFQNEAQLEKSRLLSDRFSAERPKGSFSTLEIQRTEQGDSAMYLCASSRDRVGYTFGSGTRLTVV.

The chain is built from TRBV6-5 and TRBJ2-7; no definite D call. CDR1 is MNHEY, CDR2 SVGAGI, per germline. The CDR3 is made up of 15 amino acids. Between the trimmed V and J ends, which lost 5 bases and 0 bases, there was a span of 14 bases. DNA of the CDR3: TGTGCCAGCAGTCCGCGAGCCGCGAGCTCCTACGAGCAGTACTTC. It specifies CASSPRAASSYEQYF.

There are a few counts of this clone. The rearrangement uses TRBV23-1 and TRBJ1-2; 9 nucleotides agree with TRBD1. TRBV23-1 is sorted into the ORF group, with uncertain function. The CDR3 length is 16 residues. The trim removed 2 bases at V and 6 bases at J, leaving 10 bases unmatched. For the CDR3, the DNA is TGCGCCAGCAGTCAAGCGCCCACGGACAGGGGTCATGGCTACACCTTC. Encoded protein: CASSQAPTDRGHGYTF.

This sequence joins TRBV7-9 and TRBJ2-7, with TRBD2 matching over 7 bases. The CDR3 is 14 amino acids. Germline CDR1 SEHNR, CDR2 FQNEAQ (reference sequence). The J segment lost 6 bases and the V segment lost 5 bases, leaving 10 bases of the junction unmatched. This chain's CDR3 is CASSAGGSVFEQYF. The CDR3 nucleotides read TGTGCCAGCAGCGCCGGCGGGAGTGTGTTCGAGCAGTACTTC.

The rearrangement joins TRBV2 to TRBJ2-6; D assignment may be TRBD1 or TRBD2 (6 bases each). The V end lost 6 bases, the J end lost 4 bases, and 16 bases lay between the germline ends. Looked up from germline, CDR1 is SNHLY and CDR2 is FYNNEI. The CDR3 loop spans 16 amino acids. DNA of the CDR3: TGTGCCAGCAGCTTACGAGGGGGGCCAGGGGCCAACGTCCTGACTTTC. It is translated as CASSLRGGPGANVLTF.

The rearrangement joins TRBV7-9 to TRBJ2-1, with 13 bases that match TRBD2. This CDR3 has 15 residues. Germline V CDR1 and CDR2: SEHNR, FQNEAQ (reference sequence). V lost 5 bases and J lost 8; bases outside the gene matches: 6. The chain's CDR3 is CASSARLAGGDEQFF. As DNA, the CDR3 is TGTGCCAGCAGCGCGAGACTAGCGGGAGGCGATGAGCAGTTCTTC.

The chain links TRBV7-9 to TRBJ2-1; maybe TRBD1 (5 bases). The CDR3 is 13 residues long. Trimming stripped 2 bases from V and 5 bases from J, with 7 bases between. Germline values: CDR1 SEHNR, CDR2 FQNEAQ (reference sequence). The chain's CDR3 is CASSLKGDNEQFF. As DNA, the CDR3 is TGTGCCAGCAGCTTAAAAGGGGACAATGAGCAGTTCTTC.

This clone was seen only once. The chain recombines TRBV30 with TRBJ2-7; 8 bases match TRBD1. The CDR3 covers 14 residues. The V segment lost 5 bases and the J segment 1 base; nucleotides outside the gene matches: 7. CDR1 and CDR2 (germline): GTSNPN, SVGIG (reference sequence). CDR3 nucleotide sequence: TGTGCCTGGGGACCCGGGACAGGATCCTACGAGCAGTACTTC. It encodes CAWGPGTGSYEQYF.

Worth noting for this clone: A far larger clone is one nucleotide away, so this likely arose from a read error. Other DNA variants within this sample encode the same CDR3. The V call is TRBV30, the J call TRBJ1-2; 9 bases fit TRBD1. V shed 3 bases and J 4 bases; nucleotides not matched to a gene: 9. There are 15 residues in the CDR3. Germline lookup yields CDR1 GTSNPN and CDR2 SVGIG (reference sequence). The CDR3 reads CAWSGLGQGSYGYTF. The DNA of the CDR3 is TGTGCCTGGAGCGGCTTGGGACAGGGCTCCTATGGCTACACCTTC.

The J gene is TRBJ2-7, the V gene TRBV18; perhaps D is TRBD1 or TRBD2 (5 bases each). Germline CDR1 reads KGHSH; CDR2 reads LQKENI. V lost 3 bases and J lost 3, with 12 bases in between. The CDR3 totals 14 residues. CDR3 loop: CASSPYRDHYEQYF. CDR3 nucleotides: TGTGCCAGCTCACCTTATAGGGACCACTACGAGCAGTACTTC.

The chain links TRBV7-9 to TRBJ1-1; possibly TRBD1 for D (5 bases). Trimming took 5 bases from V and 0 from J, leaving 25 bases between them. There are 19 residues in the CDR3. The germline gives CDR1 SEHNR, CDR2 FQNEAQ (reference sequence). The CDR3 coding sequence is TGTGCCAGCAGCCCGAGCCGACCGGGACGGATAAGGATGAACACTGAAGCTTTCTTT. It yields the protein CASSPSRPGRIRMNTEAFF.

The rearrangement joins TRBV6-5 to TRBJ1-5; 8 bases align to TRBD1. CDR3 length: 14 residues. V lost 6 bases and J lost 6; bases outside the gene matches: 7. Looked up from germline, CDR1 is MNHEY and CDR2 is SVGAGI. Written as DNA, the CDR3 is TGTGCCAGCAGGAGGACAGGGTCCAGTCAGCCCCAGCATTTT. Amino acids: CASRRTGSSQPQHF.

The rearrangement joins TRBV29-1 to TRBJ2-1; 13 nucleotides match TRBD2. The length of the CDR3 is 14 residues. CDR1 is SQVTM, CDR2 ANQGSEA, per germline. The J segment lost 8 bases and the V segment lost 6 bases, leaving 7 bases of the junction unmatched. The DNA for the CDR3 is TGCAGCGTCTGGACTAGCGGGAGTTTCGATGAGCAGTTCTTC. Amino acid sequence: CSVWTSGSFDEQFF.

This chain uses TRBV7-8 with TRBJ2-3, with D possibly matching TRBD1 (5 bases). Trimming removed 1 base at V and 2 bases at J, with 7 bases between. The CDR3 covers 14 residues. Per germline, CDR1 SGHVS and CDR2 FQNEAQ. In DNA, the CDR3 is TGTGCCAGCAGCTTAGGACAGATCACAGATACGCAGTATTTT. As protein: CASSLGQITDTQYF.

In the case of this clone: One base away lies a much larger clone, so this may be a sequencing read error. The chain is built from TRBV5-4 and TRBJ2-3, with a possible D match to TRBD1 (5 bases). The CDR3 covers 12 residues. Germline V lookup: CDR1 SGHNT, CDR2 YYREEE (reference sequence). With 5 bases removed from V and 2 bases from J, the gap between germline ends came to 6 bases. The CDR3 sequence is CASRGDTDTQYF. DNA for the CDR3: TGTGCCAGCAGAGGGGACACAGATACGCAGTATTTT.

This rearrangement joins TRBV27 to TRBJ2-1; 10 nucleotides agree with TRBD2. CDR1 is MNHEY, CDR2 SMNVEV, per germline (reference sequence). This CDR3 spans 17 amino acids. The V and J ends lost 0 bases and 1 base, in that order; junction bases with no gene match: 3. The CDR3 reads CASSLSLAGASYNEQFF. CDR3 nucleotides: TGTGCCAGCAGTTTATCGCTAGCGGGAGCTTCCTACAATGAGCAGTTCTTC.

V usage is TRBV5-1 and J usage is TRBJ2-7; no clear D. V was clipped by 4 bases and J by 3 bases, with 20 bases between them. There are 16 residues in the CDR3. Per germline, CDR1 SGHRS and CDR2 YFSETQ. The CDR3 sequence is CASSTGRPALGYEQYF. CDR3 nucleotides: TGCGCCAGCAGCACCGGTCGGCCGGCCCTAGGCTACGAGCAGTACTTC.

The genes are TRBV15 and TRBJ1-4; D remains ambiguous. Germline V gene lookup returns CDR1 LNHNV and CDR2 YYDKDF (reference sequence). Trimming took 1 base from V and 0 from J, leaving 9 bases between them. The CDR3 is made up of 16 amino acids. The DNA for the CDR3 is TGTGCCACCAGCAGAGGTGAAACTGCAACTAATGAAAAACTGTTTTTT. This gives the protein CATSRGETATNEKLFF.

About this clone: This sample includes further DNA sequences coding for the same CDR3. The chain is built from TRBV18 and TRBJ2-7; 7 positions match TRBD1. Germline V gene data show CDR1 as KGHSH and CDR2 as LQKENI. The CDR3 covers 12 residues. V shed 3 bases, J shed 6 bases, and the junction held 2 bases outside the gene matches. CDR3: CASSPAGGEQYF. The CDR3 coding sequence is TGTGCCAGCTCACCCGCAGGGGGCGAGCAGTACTTC.

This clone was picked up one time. This CDR3 reads CASSPRAGGANVLTF. CDR3 DNA: TGTGCCAGCTCACCTCGGGCGGGTGGGGCCAACGTCCTGACTTTC. The genes are TRBV6-5 and TRBJ2-6, with D maybe TRBD2 (5 bases). The CDR3 runs to 15 residues. Between the trimmed V and J ends, which lost 8 bases and 3 bases, there was a span of 14 bases. Per germline, CDR1 MNHEY and CDR2 SVGAGI.

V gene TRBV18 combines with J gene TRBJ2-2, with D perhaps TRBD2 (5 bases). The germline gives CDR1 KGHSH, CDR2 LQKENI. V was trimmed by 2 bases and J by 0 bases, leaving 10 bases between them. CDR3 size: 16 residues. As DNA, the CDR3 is TGTGCCAGCTCACCAAAGGCGGGCTCGAACACCGGGGAGCTGTTTTTT. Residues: CASSPKAGSNTGELFF. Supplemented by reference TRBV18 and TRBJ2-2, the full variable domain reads NAGVMQNPRHLVRRRGQEARLRCSPMKGHSHVYWYRQLPEEGLKFMVYLQKENIIDESGMPKERFSAEFPKEGPSILRIQQVVRGDSAAYFCASSPKAGSNTGELFFGEGSRLTVL.

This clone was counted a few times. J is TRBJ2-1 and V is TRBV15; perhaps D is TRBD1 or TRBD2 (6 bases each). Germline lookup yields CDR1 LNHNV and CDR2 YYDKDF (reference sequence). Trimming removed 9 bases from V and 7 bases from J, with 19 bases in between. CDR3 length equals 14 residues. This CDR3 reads CATRRGRRVNEQFF. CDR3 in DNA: TGTGCCACAAGGAGGGGGAGAAGGGTTAATGAGCAGTTCTTC.